A single sample is the source of the 22 T cell receptor beta chains below, sequenced in a study of Ad26.COV2.S vaccination and SARS-CoV-2 variants. As for treatment: roughly 18 received Ad26.COV2.S at low or high dose, single or two shots; five or six received placebo; per-sample allocation not given. Day 63 after the first injection of vaccine or placebo was the sampling time. Repertoires were generated with immunoSEQ multiplex PCR, while TCRdb's copy carries only in-frame clones and drops some. The sample holds about 350,000 clones, about 85% seen once. The sample in question was peripheral blood, obtained in a trial of Ad26.COV2.S vaccine versus placebo. These receptors all stem from a person aged 18-60 years who received the Ad26.COV2.S COVID-19 vaccine or a placebo.

This clone was picked up a small number of times. Other DNA variants within this sample encode the same CDR3. The chain joins TRBV20-1 to TRBJ2-7; D is undetermined. The CDR3 runs 10 residues. Germline V gene lookup returns CDR1 DFQATT and CDR2 SNEGSKA (reference sequence). Trimming stripped 3 bases from V and 2 bases from J, with 2 bases between. Written as DNA, the CDR3 is TGCAGTGCTAGCGCCTACGAGCAGTACTTC. Residues: CSASAYEQYF.

The J gene is TRBJ1-2, the V gene TRBV25-1, with 8 positions matching TRBD1. This CDR3 is 12 amino acids long. The V segment lost 4 bases and the J segment 8 bases; nucleotides outside the gene matches: 3. In germline, CDR1 is MGHDK, CDR2 SYGVNS. CDR3: CASSVQGEGYTF. CDR3 nucleotides: TGTGCCAGCAGTGTACAGGGGGAAGGCTACACCTTC.

This chain joins TRBV18 and TRBJ1-4; D is uncertain. Trimming took off 8 bases at V and 0 bases at J, with 13 bases between the two ends. Germline V gene data show CDR1 as KGHSH and CDR2 as LQKENI. CDR3 length: 15 residues. CDR3 nucleotides: TGTGCCAGCCCCTATCGGAGTGCAACTAATGAAAAACTGTTTTTT. This codes for CASPYRSATNEKLFF.

The chain uses TRBV19 and TRBJ1-1; 8 bases match TRBD1. This CDR3 is 14 amino acids long. Germline V gene data show CDR1 as LNHDA and CDR2 as SQIVND (reference sequence). V dropped 4 bases and J dropped 6; count of bases not matched to a gene: 7. CDR3 DNA: TGTGCCAGTAGTACCCTTCAGGGGGCGGCTGAAGCTTTCTTT. Residues: CASSTLQGAAEAFF.

V and J are TRBV29-1 and TRBJ1-1, with D maybe TRBD1 (5 bases). The CDR3 loop spans 14 amino acids. Per germline, CDR1 SQVTM and CDR2 ANQGSEA. V gave up 5 bases and J gave up 3 bases, with 16 bases separating them. The CDR3 DNA sequence: TGCAGCGTTCGAGGGGCCACCCCTTACACTGAAGCTTTCTTT. As protein: CSVRGATPYTEAFF. The full variable domain, completed using reference TRBV29-1 and TRBJ1-1, is SAVISQKPSRDICQRGTSLTIQCQVDSQVTMMFWYRQQPGQSLTLIATANQGSEATYESGFVIDKFPISRPNLTFSTLTVSNMSPEDSSIYLCSVRGATPYTEAFFGQGTRLTVV.

Only one count was recorded for this clone. CDR3 nucleotide sequence: TGTGCCAGCAGTGCGAATTGGGGACAGGGGAACGAGCAGTACTTC. This sequence encodes CASSANWGQGNEQYF. The rearrangement links TRBV25-1 to TRBJ2-7; 10 bases map to TRBD1. The germline CDR1 and CDR2 sequences are MGHDK and SYGVNS. This CDR3 is 15 amino acids long. V lost 4 bases, J lost 5 bases, and 8 bases stayed unmatched.

V is TRBV6-2 or TRBV6-3 and J is TRBJ1-1; D is ambiguous. The CDR3 extends over 12 amino acids. Germline V lookup: CDR1 MNHEY, CDR2 SVGEGT. Between the trimmed V and J ends, which lost 4 bases and 0 bases, there was a span of 3 bases. The CDR3 coding sequence is TGTGCCAGCAGTTTCATGAACACTGAAGCTTTCTTT. It encodes CASSFMNTEAFF.

V is TRBV7-2 and J is TRBJ2-1, with TRBD2 identical over 7 bases. The germline CDR1 and CDR2 sequences are SGHTA and FQGNSA. The CDR3 runs 15 residues. V lost 5 bases to trimming and J lost 4 bases; unmatched junction nucleotides: 8. CDR3 sequence reads: CASSPVVGGYNEQFF. CDR3 coding DNA: TGTGCCAGCAGCCCGGTGGTGGGAGGGTACAATGAGCAGTTCTTC.

This clone was observed a single time. The V gene is TRBV29-1, the J gene TRBJ1-2, with D possibly TRBD1 on 6 matching bases. Germline CDR1 reads SQVTM; CDR2 reads ANQGSEA. This CDR3 comprises 13 residues. Deletions cut 7 bases from V and 3 bases from J, with 15 bases between. The CDR3 loop is CSAPGGADYGYTF. Written as DNA, the CDR3 is TGCAGCGCCCCTGGGGGGGCGGACTATGGCTACACCTTC.

The rearrangement links TRBV12-5 to TRBJ2-1; TRBD1 is a possible D gene (6 bases). Per the germline V gene, CDR1 is LGHNT and CDR2 is FRNRAP. V was shortened by 1 base and J by 0 bases, with 7 bases between the two germline ends. The CDR3 totals 15 residues. DNA of the CDR3: TGTGCTAGTGGTTTGGGGACAGTCTCCTACAATGAGCAGTTCTTC. This codes for CASGLGTVSYNEQFF.

The chain carries TRBV30 and TRBJ2-2, with D possibly TRBD2 on 7 matching bases. The V gene's germline CDR1 is GTSNPN and CDR2 SVGIG (reference sequence). This CDR3 is 14 amino acids long. Trimming left V 8 bases short and J 3 bases short, with 16 bases between. CDR3 nucleotides: TGTGCCCTGCCGTCGGGGGGCGACACCGGGGAGCTGTTTTTT. Translated: CALPSGGDTGELFF.

The chain couples TRBV5-4 to TRBJ2-5, with a tentative D call TRBD2 (6 bases). The CDR3 length is 14 residues. Germline V gives CDR1 SGHNT, CDR2 YYREEE (reference sequence). The V gene lost 0 bases and the J gene lost 4 bases, with 10 bases spanning the gap. The CDR3 spells CASSLVTSRETQYF. The CDR3 nucleotides read TGTGCCAGCAGCTTGGTTACTAGCCGAGAGACCCAGTACTTC.

This chain joins TRBV2 and TRBJ1-3; no clear D gene. V lost 0 bases to trimming and J lost 0 bases, with 6 bases between them. Germline CDR1 is SNHLY and CDR2 is FYNNEI. The CDR3 has 15 residues. In DNA, the CDR3 is TGTGCCAGCAGTGAAGCGACCAGCTCTGGAAACACCATATATTTT. This gives the protein CASSEATSSGNTIYF.

This chain uses TRBV29-1 with TRBJ1-1; D is perhaps TRBD1 (6 bases). The germline V gene has CDR1 SQVTM and CDR2 ANQGSEA. The CDR3 spans 15 residues. V lost 0 bases to trimming and J lost 5 bases, with 16 bases between them. CDR3 amino acids: CSVEEGGGLITEAFF. Written as DNA, the CDR3 is TGCAGCGTTGAAGAAGGGGGAGGGTTGATAACTGAAGCTTTCTTT.

V and J are TRBV6-5 and TRBJ2-1, with a weak D call TRBD2 (6 bases). The length of the CDR3 is 14 residues. V was shortened by 8 bases and J by 2 bases, with 13 bases between the two germline ends. Germline V gives CDR1 MNHEY, CDR2 SVGAGI. CDR3 loop: CASGRDFPYNEQFF. CDR3 sequence (DNA): TGTGCCAGCGGCCGGGACTTCCCCTACAATGAGCAGTTCTTC.

V gene TRBV30 combines with J gene TRBJ1-2, with D tentatively TRBD1 (5 bases). Trimming removed 3 bases from V and 7 bases from J, with 12 bases in between. In germline, CDR1 is GTSNPN, CDR2 SVGIG (reference sequence). There are 12 residues in the CDR3. The CDR3 region has the DNA TGTGCCTGGAGGAATACGGGACTTGGCTACACCTTC. It is translated as CAWRNTGLGYTF.

J is TRBJ2-5 and V is TRBV4-2, with 7 bases lining up with TRBD2. V lost 0 bases and J lost 2; bases outside the gene matches: 6. CDR3 length: 16 amino acids. Germline CDR1 is LGHNA and CDR2 is YNFKEQ. The DNA for the CDR3 is TGTGCCAGCAGCCAAGAACCGCCGGGGGGACAAGAGACCCAGTACTTC. Translating gives CASSQEPPGGQETQYF.

The V call is TRBV9, the J call TRBJ1-5; 9 bases line up with TRBD1. The V segment lost 7 bases and the J segment 4 bases; nucleotides outside the gene matches: 9. This CDR3 is built from 15 residues. In germline, CDR1 is SGDLS, CDR2 YYNGEE. The CDR3 sequence is CASGEGQGNNQPQHF. CDR3 nucleotides: TGTGCCAGCGGGGAGGGACAGGGAAATAATCAGCCCCAGCATTTT. Full variable domain (rest looked up from reference TRBV9 and TRBJ1-5): DSGVTQTPKHLITATGQRVTLRCSPRSGDLSVYWYQQSLDQGLQFLIQYYNGEERAKGNILERFSAQQFPDLHSELNLSSLELGDSALYFCASGEGQGNNQPQHFGDGTRLSIL.

The V and J genes are TRBV5-6 and TRBJ1-4; no reliable D call. The CDR3 extends over 15 amino acids. CDR1 and CDR2 (germline): SGHDT, YYEEEE. V lost 0 bases and J 8 bases, leaving 14 bases between the germline ends. The DNA of the CDR3 is TGTGCCAGCAGCTTGGCCGGGAGGGCTCTGGAAAAACTGTTTTTT. It specifies CASSLAGRALEKLFF.

The chain carries TRBV10-3 and TRBJ1-1, with TRBD1 identical over 8 bases. Looked up from germline, CDR1 is ENHRY and CDR2 is SYGVKD. The CDR3 spans 14 residues. V was pared by 8 bases and J by 3 bases, with 8 bases of the junction left unmatched. The CDR3 DNA is TGTGCCATCCAGGGGGCTCTTTCGGACACTGAAGCTTTCTTT. Translated: CAIQGALSDTEAFF.

This chain uses TRBV23-1 with TRBJ1-4, with a tentative D call TRBD1 (5 bases). TRBV23-1 is an ORF, with its function uncertain. The CDR3 contains 19 residues. V was trimmed by 0 bases and J by 0 bases, leaving 17 bases between them. The CDR3 DNA is TGCGCCAGCAGTCAATCTTGGTGTAAGAGAGGGGCAACTAATGAAAAACTGTTTTTT. Translated, it gives CASSQSWCKRGATNEKLFF.

This clone was observed once. Here the CDR3 reads CASLPPGSRNQPQHF. CDR3 bases: TGTGCCAGCCTTCCCCCGGGCAGTCGCAATCAGCCCCAGCATTTT. The chain employs TRBV6-5 and TRBJ1-5; D is unclear. Trimming took off 8 bases at V and 2 bases at J, with 16 bases between the two ends. Germline V gene sequence: CDR1 MNHEY, CDR2 SVGAGI. The CDR3 contains 15 residues.